Below, 19 T cell receptor beta chains from the same sample are listed, as sequenced in a study of response to subunit inactivated influenza vaccine. TCRdb used MiXCR to reprocess the RT-PCR reads, holding one entry per CDR3 protein. The sample consists of under 950,000 distinct CDR3 sequences, around 20% of them appearing once. The sample here was PBMCs from blood, taken more than 4 days after vaccination. These receptor sequences come from a man aged 50-60 years who received an inactivated influenza vaccine.

This clonotype was picked up a small number of times. The chain couples TRBV11-1 to TRBJ2-3, with 8 bases matching TRBD2. J lost 1 base, V lost 5 bases, and 5 bases had no gene match. CDR3 size: 15 residues. Germline lookup yields CDR1 SGHAT and CDR2 FQDESV (reference sequence). The CDR3 sequence is CASSETSARTDTQYF. As DNA, the CDR3 is TGTGCCAGCAGCGAGACTAGCGCCCGCACAGATACGCAGTATTTT.

In this sample, this clonotype turned up many times. The chain employs TRBV12-3 or TRBV12-4 and TRBJ1-1, with D possibly TRBD1 on 5 matching bases. CDR3 length: 13 residues. V lost 8 bases and J 0 bases, leaving 10 bases between the germline ends. CDR3 loop: CASRDSLNTEAFF. CDR3 nucleotide sequence: TGTGCCAGCCGAGACAGTTTGAACACTGAAGCTTTCTTT.

This clonotype was seen more than once but under ten times. The chain couples TRBV5-1 to TRBJ2-5; either TRBD1 or TRBD2 may fit D (5 bases each). V gave up 1 base and J gave up 2 bases, with 15 bases separating them. This CDR3 contains 16 residues. In germline, CDR1 is SGHRS, CDR2 YFSETQ. For the CDR3, the DNA is TGCGCCAGCAGCTTGCTGGGGGTAGGGGCACAAGAGACCCAGTACTTC. It codes for CASSLLGVGAQETQYF.

The gene calls are TRBV16 and TRBJ2-7; D not resolved. Germline V gene lookup returns CDR1 KGHSY and CDR2 FQNENV. The CDR3 runs to 12 residues. Trimming left V 1 base short and J 6 bases short, with 7 bases between. CDR3 region: CASSQFRREQYF. The CDR3 coding sequence is TGTGCCAGCAGCCAATTTCGGCGCGAGCAGTACTTC.

The chain employs TRBV6-5 and TRBJ2-1; D is ambiguous. The CDR3 spans 15 residues. The germline CDR1 and CDR2 sequences are MNHEY and SVGAGI. Trimming left V 3 bases short and J 4 bases short, with 13 bases between. CDR3 sequence (DNA): TGTGCCAGCAGTTATGCGGAGCCTGCTTACAATGAGCAGTTCTTC. Its protein is CASSYAEPAYNEQFF.

This clonotype was found a few times. The V and J genes are TRBV28 and TRBJ2-3; 8 bases agree with TRBD1. The V gene's germline CDR1 is MDHEN and CDR2 SYDVKM. V gave up 5 bases and J gave up 3 bases; unmatched junction bases: 7. The CDR3 loop spans 15 amino acids. The CDR3 region is CASSVRRGQTDTQYF. The CDR3, as DNA: TGTGCCAGCAGTGTACGCAGGGGGCAGACAGATACGCAGTATTTT.

This chain links TRBV6-2 or TRBV6-3 with TRBJ2-3, with a weak D call TRBD1 (5 bases). The V end lost 1 base, the J end lost 6 bases, and 14 bases lay between the germline ends. The CDR3 has 15 amino acids. Germline V gene sequence: CDR1 MNHEY, CDR2 SVGEGT. CDR3 sequence reads: CASSYLASGADTQYF. DNA of the CDR3: TGTGCCAGCAGTTACTTGGCTAGTGGGGCGGATACGCAGTATTTT.

This clonotype was seen more than once but under ten times. The chain uses TRBV20-1 and TRBJ2-3; 9 bases match TRBD1. This CDR3 has 15 amino acids. The junction had 9 bases not matched to a gene; V was cut back by 3 bases and J by 5 bases. Germline V CDR1 and CDR2: DFQATT, SNEGSKA (reference sequence). The CDR3 here is CSARGSEDRGDTQYF. The CDR3 coding sequence is TGCAGTGCTAGGGGGTCCGAGGACAGGGGAGATACGCAGTATTTT.

This clonotype was seen a few times. The chain employs TRBV10-3 and TRBJ2-1; TRBD2 is a possible D gene (8 bases). The CDR3 has 17 amino acids. Germline lookup yields CDR1 ENHRY and CDR2 SYGVKD. With 2 bases removed from V and 4 bases from J, the gap between germline ends came to 18 bases. The CDR3 loop is CAISETLAGGQYNEQFF. CDR3 nucleotide sequence: TGTGCCATCAGTGAGACCCTTGCGGGGGGACAGTACAATGAGCAGTTCTTC.

In this sample, this clonotype turned up once. The chain carries TRBV10-3 and TRBJ2-2; D gene uncertain. In germline, CDR1 is ENHRY, CDR2 SYGVKD. The CDR3 totals 13 residues. The V and J ends lost 10 bases and 3 bases respectively, with 12 bases between them. The CDR3 DNA is TGTGCCACTAGAGTTGGGGACACCGGGGAGCTGTTTTTT. The encoded protein is CATRVGDTGELFF.

There are many counts of this clonotype. The chain joins TRBV12-3 or TRBV12-4 to TRBJ2-1; 9 bases map to TRBD1. With 3 bases clipped from V and 2 bases from J, the junction kept 5 bases outside the gene matches. CDR3 length: 16 residues. The CDR3 here is CASSLAGQGTYNEQFF. The DNA of the CDR3 is TGTGCCAGCAGTTTGGCGGGACAGGGAACCTACAATGAGCAGTTCTTC.

This clonotype has a handful of counts. The rearrangement joins TRBV12-3 or TRBV12-4 to TRBJ2-7; 7 nucleotides match TRBD1. With V trimmed by 6 bases and J by 0 bases, 2 bases remained unmatched. The CDR3 consists of 13 residues. The CDR3: CASRDRPSYEQYF. CDR3 DNA sequence: TGTGCCAGCAGGGACAGGCCCTCCTACGAGCAGTACTTC.

The V and J genes are TRBV5-1 and TRBJ2-7; 11 bases line up with TRBD1. The CDR3 loop spans 15 amino acids. After removal of 5 bases from V and 4 bases from J, the junction contained 8 bases not matched to a gene. Germline CDR1 and CDR2: SGHRS and YFSETQ. For the CDR3, the DNA is TGCGCCAGCAGTTATCGGACAGGGGGCGGTTACGAGCAGTACTTC. It is translated as CASSYRTGGGYEQYF.

There are a few counts of this clonotype. V gene TRBV9 combines with J gene TRBJ2-3, with 7 bases lining up with TRBD2. The CDR3 consists of 17 residues. The V segment lost 0 bases and the J segment 1 base; nucleotides outside the gene matches: 8. Germline-derived CDR1 and CDR2 are SGDLS and YYNGEE. CDR3 sequence (DNA): TGTGCCAGCAGCGTAGGTATGGGCGGGGGTGGCACAGATACGCAGTATTTT. Protein: CASSVGMGGGGTDTQYF. The entire variable domain, with the rest obtained from reference TRBV9 and TRBJ2-3, is as follows: DSGVTQTPKHLITATGQRVTLRCSPRSGDLSVYWYQQSLDQGLQFLIQYYNGEERAKGNILERFSAQQFPDLHSELNLSSLELGDSALYFCASSVGMGGGGTDTQYFGPGTRLTVL.

This clonotype was found a few times. The J gene is TRBJ1-6, the V gene TRBV4-1; D not resolved. This CDR3 contains 16 residues. V was trimmed by 3 bases and J by 7 bases, leaving 16 bases between them. Germline-derived CDR1 and CDR2 are MGHRA and YSYEKL. This CDR3 reads CASSHALSSANSPLHF. The CDR3, as DNA: TGCGCCAGCAGCCACGCCTTGAGTTCGGCAAATTCACCCCTCCACTTT.

The gene calls are TRBV6-1 and TRBJ2-5; perhaps TRBD2 as D (5 bases). CDR3 length: 14 residues. Trimming left V 6 bases short and J 5 bases short, with 16 bases between. Germline-derived CDR1 and CDR2 are MNHNS and SASEGT. In DNA, the CDR3 is TGTGCCAGCAGCCAAATGGGGAGAGGGGAGACCCAGTACTTC. Translation gives CASSQMGRGETQYF.

The rearrangement joins TRBV4-2 to TRBJ2-7; the match to TRBD2 covers 7 bases. The CDR3 is 15 amino acids. J gave up 5 bases and V 0 bases, and 7 bases lay outside the gene matches. CDR1 LGHNA and CDR2 YNFKEQ come from the germline V gene. This CDR3 reads CASSQEEGGPHEQYF. The CDR3, as DNA: TGTGCCAGCAGCCAAGAGGAGGGAGGGCCCCACGAGCAGTACTTC.

The V call is TRBV28, the J call TRBJ2-3, with 8 bases aligning to TRBD2. Germline V CDR1 and CDR2: MDHEN, SYDVKM. There are 15 residues in the CDR3. J gave up 1 base and V 5 bases, and 5 bases lay outside the gene matches. This CDR3 is CASSLLAAGTDTQYF. In nucleotides, the CDR3 is TGTGCCAGCAGTCTACTAGCGGCGGGCACAGATACGCAGTATTTT.

This clonotype was counted a few times. This chain uses TRBV3-1 with TRBJ2-1, with 8 bases identical to TRBD2. The CDR3 spans 16 residues. V was pared by 1 base and J by 7 bases, with 9 bases of the junction left unmatched. Germline assignment: CDR1 LGHDT and CDR2 YNNKEL (reference sequence). Here the CDR3 DNA reads TGTGCCAGCAGCCAAGCGTACGGGGGGGCCATAAATGAGCAGTTCTTC. It yields the protein CASSQAYGGAINEQFF.